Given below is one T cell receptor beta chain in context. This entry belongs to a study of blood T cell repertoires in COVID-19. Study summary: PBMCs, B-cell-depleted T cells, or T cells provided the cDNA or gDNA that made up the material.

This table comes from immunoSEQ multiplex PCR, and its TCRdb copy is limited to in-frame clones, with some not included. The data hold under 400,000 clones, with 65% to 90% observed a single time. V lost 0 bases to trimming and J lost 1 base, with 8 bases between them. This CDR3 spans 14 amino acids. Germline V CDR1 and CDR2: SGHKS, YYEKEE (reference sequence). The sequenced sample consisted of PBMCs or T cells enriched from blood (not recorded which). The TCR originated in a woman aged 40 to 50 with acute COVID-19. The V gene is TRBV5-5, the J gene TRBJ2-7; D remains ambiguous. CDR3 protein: CASSLGTVSYEQYF. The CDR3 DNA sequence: TGTGCCAGCAGCTTGGGAACTGTTTCCTACGAGCAGTACTTC.